These 2 T cell receptor beta chains came from one sample sequenced in a study of graft-versus-host responses after intestinal transplantation. Measured with immunoSEQ multiplex PCR; TCRdb has only the in-frame clones, and not every one. This sample has 95,000 to 110,000 clones; 87% occur once, and the top ten carry approximately 0.97%. Their specific antigens are unknown. Sequenced material: unstimulated CD4+ T cells sorted from spleen or lymph node cells, taken before intestinal transplant. The receptors stem from a human donor who received an intestinal transplant.

The V gene is TRBV4-2, the J gene TRBJ2-1, with 8 bases fitting TRBD2. CDR1 is LGHNA, CDR2 YNFKEQ, per germline. Trimming took 0 bases from V and 10 from J; bases not matched to a gene: 11. The CDR3 is 16 amino acids. CDR3 DNA: TGTGCCAGCAGCCAAGATTTAGGGCGGGAGGAGGGGGAGCAGTTCTTC. This gives the protein CASSQDLGREEGEQFF.

This chain links TRBV6-5 with TRBJ2-4; D gene uncertain. The CDR3 is 14 residues long. The germline V and J ends were trimmed by 4 bases and 0 bases, with 7 bases remaining between them. Per germline, CDR1 MNHEY and CDR2 SVGAGI. CDR3 sequence (DNA): TGTGCCAGCAGTTCGCGCTTAGCCAAAAACATTCAGTACTTC. Its protein product is CASSSRLAKNIQYF.